Below, 9 T cell receptor beta chains from the same sample are listed, as sequenced in a study of cytomegalovirus exposure and HLA in healthy donors (TCRdb year 2017). The library was made by the immunoSEQ multiplex PCR assay. TCRdb mirrors the immuneACCESS table, restricted to in-frame sequences. Some clones are absent from its copies; in checked studies, under half trace to an unresolved V gene, and the reason for the others is unknown. The sample table holds about 280,000 clones, of which more than 75% were seen once. Together, the top ten hold about 0.86% of the sample. Sample: PBMCs. The receptors here all came from a young woman in good health and CMV-seronegative.

This chain uses TRBV5-1 with TRBJ1-1; D is uncertain. Germline V lookup: CDR1 SGHRS, CDR2 YFSETQ. V was pared by 4 bases and J by 5 bases, with 21 bases between. The CDR3 runs 16 residues. The CDR3 DNA follows: TGCGCCAGCAGCAGAGCGAGCATCGGCTTTCGGACTGAAGCTTTCTTT. Residues: CASSRASIGFRTEAFF.

V is TRBV28 and J is TRBJ2-3; 11 bases match TRBD2. V was clipped by 4 bases and J by 5 bases; unmatched bases: 5. The CDR3 is 15 amino acids. Germline V gene lookup returns CDR1 MDHEN and CDR2 SYDVKM. The CDR3 sequence: CASSSGLAVGDTQYF. The CDR3 bases are TGTGCCAGCAGTTCGGGACTAGCGGTGGGAGATACGCAGTATTTT.

CDR3 sequence: CASSPNLQYTF. CDR3 coding DNA: TGTGCCAGCAGCCCAAACCTACAGTACACCTTC. The chain uses TRBV28 and TRBJ1-2, with D unclear. The CDR3 contains 11 residues. Per germline, CDR1 MDHEN and CDR2 SYDVKM. V lost 6 bases and J 11 bases, leaving 13 bases between the germline ends.

V gene TRBV5-1 combines with J gene TRBJ2-1; 12 bases agree with TRBD2. Per germline, CDR1 SGHRS and CDR2 YFSETQ. V lost 4 bases, J lost 8 bases, and 10 bases stayed unmatched. The CDR3 spans 16 residues. This chain's CDR3 is CASSNRLAGVSHEQFF. Written as DNA, the CDR3 is TGCGCCAGCAGCAACCGACTAGCGGGAGTAAGTCATGAGCAGTTCTTC.

V is TRBV2 and J is TRBJ1-5, with 7 bases identical to TRBD1. This CDR3 region has 15 residues. Germline V gene data show CDR1 as SNHLY and CDR2 as FYNNEI. The CDR3: CATQGQTGLNQPQHF. CDR3 DNA sequence: TGTGCTACTCAGGGGCAGACAGGGCTCAATCAGCCCCAGCATTTT.

The chain carries TRBV11-2 and TRBJ1-4; 7 bases align to TRBD1. The CDR3 covers 16 residues. Germline V gene sequence: CDR1 SGHAT, CDR2 FQNNGV. Trimming took 3 bases from V and 10 from J; bases not matched to a gene: 14. CDR3 sequence reads: CASSFIKGAGSRKLFF. CDR3 sequence (DNA): TGTGCCAGCAGCTTTATAAAGGGGGCCGGGTCGCGAAAACTGTTTTTT.

This chain links TRBV19 with TRBJ2-5; 7 bases are a match to TRBD1. The CDR3 has 13 residues. Per the germline V gene, CDR1 is LNHDA and CDR2 is SQIVND (reference sequence). With V trimmed by 7 bases and J by 3 bases, 5 bases remained unmatched. The CDR3 loop reads CASTNDREETQYF. The CDR3 DNA reads as TGTGCCAGTACGAATGACAGGGAAGAGACCCAGTACTTC.

This rearrangement joins TRBV6-5 to TRBJ1-1; maybe TRBD1 (6 bases). Germline CDR1 and CDR2: MNHEY and SVGAGI. The CDR3 is 15 amino acids. Trimming removed 2 bases at V and 5 bases at J, with 15 bases between. The CDR3 loop is CASSYRGNRRTEAFF. DNA of the CDR3: TGTGCCAGCAGTTACAGGGGGAACAGGAGGACTGAAGCTTTCTTT.

This chain links TRBV6-6 with TRBJ2-7, with D possibly being TRBD2 (5 bases). V was shortened by 6 bases and J by 0 bases, with 18 bases between the two germline ends. The V gene's germline CDR1 is MNHNY and CDR2 SVGAGI (reference sequence). This CDR3 region has 16 residues. The DNA for the CDR3 is TGTGCCAGCAGCCGTCCTCTAGCTTCGGGCTCCTACGAGCAGTACTTC. Its protein product is CASSRPLASGSYEQYF.